These 11 T cell receptor beta chains were all obtained from the same sample, sequenced in a study of blood T cell repertoires in COVID-19 (dated by TCRdb to about 2020). To prepare the library, the immunoSEQ multiplex PCR assay was applied. TCRdb limited this immuneACCESS table to in-frame rearrangements with V and J called. A share of clones is missing; checked studies link under half to unresolved V genes, and the rest is unexplained. This sample has 200,000 to 300,000 clones in its table, and 83% of those were observed once. The top ten clonotypes cover approximately 4% of the sample. The source material was PBMCs or T cells enriched from blood (not recorded which). All receptors come from a woman between 40 and 50 years old who had been exposed to COVID-19.

The chain is built from TRBV6-5 and TRBJ2-1, with 7 positions matching TRBD2. The germline V gene has CDR1 MNHEY and CDR2 SVGAGI. V shed 7 bases and J 0 bases; nucleotides not matched to a gene: 6. The CDR3 extends over 15 amino acids. The CDR3, as DNA: TGTGCCAGCACCCGGGACTACAGCTCCTACAATGAGCAGTTCTTC. Protein product: CASTRDYSSYNEQFF.

The chain recombines TRBV5-1 with TRBJ1-2, with TRBD1 matching 11 bases. In germline, CDR1 is SGHRS, CDR2 YFSETQ. J gave up 4 bases and V 3 bases, and 2 bases lay outside the gene matches. This CDR3 region has 14 residues. Here the CDR3 reads CASSSGTGGYGYTF. The CDR3 nucleotides are TGCGCCAGCAGCTCGGGGACAGGGGGCTATGGCTACACCTTC. Variable domain in full (rest from reference TRBV5-1 and TRBJ1-2): KAGVTQTPRYLIKTRGQQVTLSCSPISGHRSVSWYQQTPGQGLQFLFEYFSETQRNKGNFPGRFSGRQFSNSRSEMNVSTLELGDSALYLCASSSGTGGYGYTFGSGTRLTVV.

The V gene is TRBV10-1, the J gene TRBJ1-2, with 8 bases that match TRBD1. The CDR3 spans 15 residues. The germline V gene encodes CDR1 WNHNN and CDR2 SYGVQD (reference sequence). Trimming at V came to 6 bases and at J to 4 bases, leaving 10 bases not matched to a gene. As DNA, the CDR3 is TGCGCCAGCAGACCAGGGACAGGTCTGGGCTATGGCTACACCTTC. This codes for CASRPGTGLGYGYTF.

A single count supports this clone. The chain carries TRBV9 and TRBJ2-7, with TRBD2 identical over 11 bases. CDR3 size: 16 residues. J gave up 0 bases and V 0 bases, and 2 bases lay outside the gene matches. The germline CDR1 and CDR2 sequences are SGDLS and YYNGEE. The CDR3, as DNA: TGTGCCAGCAGCGTAGGACTAGCGGGGAGCTCCTACGAGCAGTACTTC. Protein product: CASSVGLAGSSYEQYF.

The rearrangement links TRBV6-5 to TRBJ1-1; 9 bases align to TRBD1. Germline V gene lookup returns CDR1 MNHEY and CDR2 SVGAGI. Trimming at V came to 8 bases and at J to 3 bases, leaving 4 bases not matched to a gene. This CDR3 is 13 amino acids long. The CDR3 bases are TGTGCCAGCCGGACAGGGGAGTACACTGAAGCTTTCTTT. This codes for CASRTGEYTEAFF.

The chain is built from TRBV3-1 (or the pseudogene TRBV3-2) and TRBJ1-2; D may be TRBD1 (5 bases). CDR1 is LGHDT and CDR2 is YNNKEL in the germline V gene (reference sequence). V was cut by 5 bases and J by 4 bases, with 17 bases left in between. The CDR3 is made up of 15 amino acids. Here the CDR3 reads CASSLKGTRAYGYTF. CDR3 DNA sequence: TGTGCCAGCAGCTTGAAGGGGACTCGCGCCTATGGCTACACCTTC.

J is TRBJ1-5 and V is TRBV28; no clear D gene. The CDR3 is 14 residues long. V lost 3 bases, J lost 2 bases, and 8 bases lay in between. CDR1 and CDR2 (germline): MDHEN, SYDVKM. The DNA for the CDR3 is TGTGCCAGCAGTTTCGGTCGGGGCAATCAGCCCCAGCATTTT. As protein: CASSFGRGNQPQHF.

CDR3 protein: CASSLGTGDNEQFF. DNA for the CDR3: TGCGCCAGCAGCTTGGGTACAGGGGACAATGAGCAGTTCTTC. The chain joins TRBV5-1 to TRBJ2-1, with 7 bases matching TRBD1. Germline V gene lookup returns CDR1 SGHRS and CDR2 YFSETQ. V was clipped by 0 bases and J by 5 bases; unmatched bases: 2. The CDR3 length is 14 residues.

This rearrangement joins TRBV3-1 (or the pseudogene TRBV3-2) to TRBJ2-1; D remains ambiguous. Germline CDR1 is LGHDT and CDR2 is YNNKEL (reference sequence). This CDR3 has 17 residues. With 1 base removed from V and 2 bases from J, the gap between germline ends came to 15 bases. As DNA, the CDR3 is TGTGCCAGCAGCCAAGCTAGATCCCCGTTCGCCTACAATGAGCAGTTCTTC. It codes for CASSQARSPFAYNEQFF.

In regard to this clone: This CDR3 is missing its conserved last phenylalanine or tryptophan, likely due to a read error. The DNA is omitted, as the CDR3 cannot be located on it reliably, and the CDR3 follows TCRdb's listing. The J gene is TRBJ1-6, the V gene TRBV10-3. The CDR3 adds up to 12 amino acids, both ends counted. CDR1 and CDR2 (germline): ENHRY, SYGVKD. The CDR3 reads CAISEFKTEVMY.

The V and J genes are TRBV7-9 and TRBJ1-4, with D possibly TRBD1 on 5 matching bases. From germline, CDR1 is SEHNR and CDR2 FQNEAQ (reference sequence). CDR3 size: 14 residues. Trimming took 8 bases from V and 3 from J, leaving 13 bases between them. The CDR3 loop is CASLAGDSNEKLFF. The CDR3 DNA reads as TGTGCCAGCCTCGCCGGGGACTCTAATGAAAAACTGTTTTTT.